This entry concerns a single TCR beta chain. Its antigen is unknown. No base quality information exists; no much larger clone differs at one position. At one collaborating source in Seattle, patients were enrolled during active infection and were followed longitudinally through the course of disease. The collaborating institutions used their own protocols to collect whole blood in K2EDTA tubes. For TCRbeta analysis, collaborators shipped samples as frozen whole blood, isolated PBMCs, or DNA extracted from either of those sample types. The immunoSEQ Assay, a bias-controlled multiplex PCR, was used to amplify TCRbeta CDR3 regions from genomic DNA. As for the original processing: The number of nucleated cells in each sample was estimated from the amplification of reference gene primers within the assay. To quantify the absolute abundance of each unique TCRbeta CDR3 rearrangement, sequence reads were collapsed and filtered. Productive Simpson clonality was computed per sample as the square root of Simpson's diversity index over productive rearrangements. The table comes from immuneACCESS by way of TCRdb, which keeps in-frame sequences with V and J called. Part of the clones is missing from these tables; in studies checked, under half for an unresolved V gene and the rest for unknown reasons. That table gives V, J and clone size, and the DNA gave D and trimming. This sample comprises tens of thousands of clones, 74% of them detected only once. The ten top clones hold 3% to 4.5% of the sample.

The CDR3 numbers 17 residues from cysteine through phenylalanine. Here the CDR3 DNA is all that survives: 51 bases in frame from base 1. From a lookup of the germline V gene, CDR1 and CDR2 are SGHRS and YFSETQ. Clipping removes 4 bases from V and 6 bases from J, with 12 as the unmatched junction base count. This record comes from a study of blood T cell repertoires in COVID-19 (TCRdb year 2020). For the study in its entirety: Samples covering the acute and convalescent phases of COVID-19 were provided by collaborators in the United States, Italy and Spain. The prospective study material was composed of cDNA or gDNA derived from T cells, B-cell-depleted T cells, or PBMCs. Subjects who had been exposed to COVID-19, were actively infected with it, or had recovered from it provided the deeply sampled blood TCRbeta repertoires that made up the dataset. A freely available public database, intended as a resource for researchers studying the immune response to SARS-CoV-2, is where the repertoires were released. Samples were obtained from the ongoing ImmuneRACE study (first 160 participants) and from about 1,300 subjects provided by 6 global collaborators. A de-identified subject ID, COVID-19 status, age in years and sex were almost always included in the sample metadata. Where available, HLA class I and class II types were obtained from metadata supplied by the sample provider rather than from assay-based typing.

Overall study outcomes, separate from this receptor: The amount of clinical and demographic metadata varied by source and participant and was provided uncurated.

Sequencing was carried out using peripheral blood. The chain links TRBV5-1 with TRBJ2-2, with 10 bases in between that match TRBD2. This sequence originates from a man between 65 and 85 years old with COVID-19, enrolled during active disease. CDR3 sequence: CASSAGTSDFEAGELFF. The DNA sequence reads TGCGCCAGCAGCGCCGGGACTAGCGATTTTGAGGCCGGGGAGCTGTTTTTT.